This is a list of T cell receptor beta chains from one sample in a study of human T cells and chemical hapten exposure. In TCRdb, the RACE reads were re-called with MiXCR into one record per CDR3 protein. The data contain around 130,000 distinct CDR3 sequences, 8.5% to 9.5% of them singletons. Sequencing used whole blood. Receptor source: a male donor in good health. Some clones in this sample may be carry-over from other donors' samples. CDR3s include the opening cysteine and the closing phenylalanine or tryptophan. The D gene is left open where the match is weak. Rows may omit the clone size; those that give it use once, few, many or a size class.

few,NA,TRBV12-3/TRBV12-4,TRBJ2-3,TGTGCCAGCAGTTTAGACGGAGGGGGCACAGATACGCAGTATTTT,CASSLDGGGTDTQYF
few,NA,TRBV25-1,TRBJ1-1,TGTGCCAGCAGTGAATCGACAAAAGGAAACACTGAAGCTTTCTTT,CASSESTKGNTEAFF
few,TRBD1,TRBV19,TRBJ2-7,TGTGCCAGTAGTTCGGCGGCAGGGGGCTCCTACGAGCAGTACTTC,CASSSAAGGSYEQYF
few,TRBD1,TRBV10-2,TRBJ1-1,TGCGCCAGCGGGGGGGACAGGGGGGTTAACACTGAAGCTTTCTTT,CASGGDRGVNTEAFF
many,NA,TRBV5-1,TRBJ2-5,TGCGCCAGCAGCTTGGCCCCTACACGGGAGACCCAGTACTTC,CASSLAPTRETQYF
few,TRBD1,TRBV12-3/TRBV12-4,TRBJ1-1,TGTGCCAGCAGCAATCGGGACAGGGAGGACACTGAAGCTTTCTTT,CASSNRDREDTEAFF
few,NA,TRBV10-3,TRBJ1-5,TGTGCCATCAGTGAGAGGGTGGATCAGCCCCAGCATTTT,CAISERVDQPQHF
few,NA,TRBV7-2,TRBJ1-1,TGTGCCAGCAGCTTGCGGGGGCTCTCCCCATTGAACACTGAAGCTTTCTTT,CASSLRGLSPLNTEAFF
NA,NA,TRBV5-6,TRBJ2-6,TGTGCCAGCAGCCCTTCGAGGGGGACTGGGGCCAACGTCCTGACTTTC,CASSPSRGTGANVLTF
few,TRBD1,TRBV11-2,TRBJ1-4,TGTGCCAGCAGCCTGGGACAGGGGTATGAAAAACTGTTTTTT,CASSLGQGYEKLFF
many,NA,TRBV29-1,TRBJ2-5,TGCAGCGTTGAAATGCGGGGGCAGGGAGAGACCCAGTACTTC,CSVEMRGQGETQYF
NA,NA,TRBV20-1,TRBJ1-5,TGCAGTGCTAGAGATGGGCGCCGCAATCAGCCCCAGCATTTT,CSARDGRRNQPQHF
many,NA,TRBV7-6,TRBJ1-3,TGTGCCAGCAGCCCACAGCCCCCCTACTCTGGAAACACCATATATTTT,CASSPQPPYSGNTIYF
NA,NA,TRBV4-3,TRBJ1-5,TGCGCCAGCAGCCAAGCCAACAGGGCGGGACAGCCCCAGCATTTT,CASSQANRAGQPQHF
few,NA,TRBV6-5,TRBJ1-6,TGTGCCAGCAGTTACATCGGGGGTGCCTATAATTCACCCCTCCACTTT,CASSYIGGAYNSPLHF
few,TRBD1,TRBV7-8,TRBJ1-1,TGTGCCAGCAGCTCTCTACGTCCCGGGACAGGGGGGATGAACACTGAAGCTTTCTTT,CASSSLRPGTGGMNTEAFF
few,TRBD1,TRBV5-6,TRBJ1-1,TGTGCCAGCAGCTTGAGGACAGGGGATGAAGCTTTCTTT,CASSLRTGDEAFF
many,TRBD1,TRBV15,TRBJ1-3,TGTGCCACCAGCAGAGGGGACAGGGAGTCTGGAAACACCATATATTTT,CATSRGDRESGNTIYF
many,NA,TRBV27,TRBJ2-7,TGTGCCAGCTCTGATCCGGGTAGCGAGCAGTACTTC,CASSDPGSEQYF
many,NA,TRBV27,TRBJ2-7,TGTGCCAGCAGGATCCGGGGAGTGCAGTACTTC,CASRIRGVQYF
few,TRBD1,TRBV4-2,TRBJ1-2,TGTGCCAGCAGCCAGGGACAGAACTATGGCTACACCTTC,CASSQGQNYGYTF
many,NA,TRBV7-2,TRBJ2-7,TGTGCCAGCAGCTTAGATCGTGCCTACGAGCAGTACTTC,CASSLDRAYEQYF
NA,NA,TRBV5-4,TRBJ2-3,TGTGCCAGCAGACACGGGGCTACTAGCACAGATACGCAGTATTTT,CASRHGATSTDTQYF
NA,TRBD1,TRBV7-3,TRBJ1-2,TGTGCCAGCAGCCCGGGACAGATCAATGGCTACACCTTC,CASSPGQINGYTF
many,NA,TRBV27,TRBJ1-2,TGTGCCAGCAGTTCCGGACACACAAGGGGCTACACCTTC,CASSSGHTRGYTF
many,TRBD1,TRBV7-6,TRBJ1-2,TGTGCCAGCAGCAAAGACAGGGGGCCGAACTATGGCTACACCTTC,CASSKDRGPNYGYTF